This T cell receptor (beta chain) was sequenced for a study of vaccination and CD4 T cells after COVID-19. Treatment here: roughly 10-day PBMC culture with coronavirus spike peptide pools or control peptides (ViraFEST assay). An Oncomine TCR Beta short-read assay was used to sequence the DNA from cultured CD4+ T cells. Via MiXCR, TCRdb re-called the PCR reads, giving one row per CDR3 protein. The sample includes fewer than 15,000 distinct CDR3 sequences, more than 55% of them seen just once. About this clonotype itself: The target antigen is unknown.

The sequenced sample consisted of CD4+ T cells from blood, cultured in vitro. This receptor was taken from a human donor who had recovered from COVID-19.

DNA of the CDR3: TGTGCCAGCAGTCTGACTGGCGGGGGGAACCAAGAGACCCAGTACTTC. This gives the protein CASSLTGGGNQETQYF. The V and J genes are TRBV27 and TRBJ2-5, with TRBD2 matching over 8 bases. J was trimmed by 0 bases and V by 5 bases; bases with no gene match: 8. The germline CDR1 and CDR2 sequences are MNHEY and SMNVEV (reference sequence). The CDR3 is 16 residues long.